The source of this T cell receptor (beta chain) is a study of T cell clones after liver transplantation. This table comes from immunoSEQ multiplex PCR, and its TCRdb copy is limited to in-frame clones, with some not included. Of about 5,600 clones listed, about 32% are singletons. CDR1 is MNHEY and CDR2 is SMNVEV in the germline V gene (reference sequence). The V segment lost 2 bases and the J segment 3 bases; nucleotides outside the gene matches: 7. The CDR3 spans 17 residues. Alloreactive TCRbeta sequences came from sequencing proliferating CFSE-low cells in the MLR. Notes on this clone: The antigen is undetermined.

Sequencing was performed on CD4+ T cells from cultured PBMCs. The chain uses TRBV27 and TRBJ2-2; 9 bases are shared with TRBD2. This receptor was identified in a human patient who received a liver transplant. Some T cells may trace back to the graft donor. CDR3 region: CASSLKKAGGYTGELFF. CDR3 sequence (DNA): TGTGCCAGCAGTTTAAAGAAGGCGGGAGGGTACACCGGGGAGCTGTTTTTT.